Listed here are 30 T cell receptor beta chains from one sample, sequenced in a study of T cell responses to AZD1222 COVID-19 vaccine. Here immunoSEQ multiplex PCR was the method, and the copy in TCRdb shows in-frame clones only, minus some. The sample lists 170,000 or so clones, 90% occurring once. The sample in question was peripheral blood, obtained on day 0 of AZD1222 vaccination. The receptors were gathered from an adult in good health.

The CDR3 loop reads CASSVSGGGSDTQYF. Written as DNA, the CDR3 is TGTGCCAGCAGCGTAAGCGGGGGGGGTTCGGATACGCAGTATTTT. The J gene is TRBJ2-3, the V gene TRBV9, with 10 bases that match TRBD2. The germline V gene has CDR1 SGDLS and CDR2 YYNGEE. Trimming cost V 1 base and J 6 bases; bases outside gene matches: 5. The CDR3 runs 15 residues.

The V gene is TRBV5-4, the J gene TRBJ2-2; 10 bases are a match to TRBD1. V trimming: 4 bases; J trimming: 5 bases; junction bases outside the gene matches: 5. CDR3 size: 15 residues. Germline V gene sequence: CDR1 SGHNT, CDR2 YYREEE (reference sequence). The CDR3 here is CASSPGQGVTGELFF. In DNA form, the CDR3 reads TGTGCCAGCAGCCCTGGACAGGGGGTAACCGGGGAGCTGTTTTTT.

The chain carries TRBV7-3 and TRBJ2-1; 11 positions agree with TRBD2. The V gene's germline CDR1 is SGHTA and CDR2 FQGTGA. V lost 6 bases, J lost 5 bases, and 9 bases stayed unmatched. This CDR3 has 16 residues. The CDR3 bases are TGTGCCAGCAGTAAGCTAGCGGGGGGCTTAAACAATGAGCAGTTCTTC. Encoded protein: CASSKLAGGLNNEQFF.

This clone occurred once. The rearrangement uses TRBV3-1 (or the pseudogene TRBV3-2) and TRBJ1-1; no definite D call. This CDR3 is 14 amino acids long. CDR1 and CDR2 (germline): LGHDT, YNNKEL (reference sequence). The V and J ends lost 4 bases and 0 bases respectively, with 9 bases between them. The CDR3: CASSRGQLNTEAFF. The CDR3 DNA sequence: TGTGCCAGCAGCCGAGGGCAGCTGAACACTGAAGCTTTCTTT.

V is TRBV5-1 and J is TRBJ2-3; 8 nucleotides match TRBD2. Looked up from germline, CDR1 is SGHRS and CDR2 is YFSETQ. The V segment lost 1 base and the J segment 0 bases; nucleotides outside the gene matches: 4. The CDR3 runs to 16 residues. Here the CDR3 reads CASSLSGGTSTDTQYF. The CDR3 DNA follows: TGCGCCAGCAGCTTGAGCGGGGGAACCAGCACAGATACGCAGTATTTT.

The chain carries TRBV25-1 and TRBJ1-2, with unresolved D. V lost 6 bases and J lost 4, with 12 bases in between. CDR3 length: 13 amino acids. Germline CDR1 reads MGHDK; CDR2 reads SYGVNS. Here the CDR3 reads CASSPDTAYGYTF. Here the CDR3 DNA reads TGTGCCAGCAGCCCAGACACCGCCTATGGCTACACCTTC.

The gene calls are TRBV15 and TRBJ1-5; D gene unclear. This CDR3 has 14 amino acids. CDR1 and CDR2 (germline): LNHNV, YYDKDF (reference sequence). The V end lost 5 bases, the J end lost 7 bases, and 15 bases lay between the germline ends. The CDR3 region has the DNA TGTGCCACCAGCCCCCGGATCGAGGGCCAGCCCCAGCATTTT. It encodes CATSPRIEGQPQHF.

The chain uses TRBV19 and TRBJ2-3, with 10 bases matching TRBD2. Germline lookup yields CDR1 LNHDA and CDR2 SQIVND (reference sequence). J gave up 6 bases and V 10 bases, and 13 bases lay outside the gene matches. The CDR3 is made up of 15 amino acids. The CDR3, as DNA: TGTGCCACCACAATAGCGGGGGGTATTGTGGATACGCAGTATTTT. Translated: CATTIAGGIVDTQYF.

This chain joins TRBV19 and TRBJ2-3; TRBD1 matches 8 bases. Germline V lookup: CDR1 LNHDA, CDR2 SQIVND (reference sequence). The CDR3 sequence is 14 residues long. The trim removed 3 bases at V and 2 bases at J, leaving 1 base unmatched. The CDR3 loop reads CASSMDRDTDTQYF. CDR3 coding DNA: TGTGCCAGTAGTATGGACAGGGACACAGATACGCAGTATTTT.

V usage is TRBV9 and J usage is TRBJ2-5; 13 bases are shared with TRBD2. V lost 0 bases to trimming and J lost 5 bases; unmatched junction nucleotides: 7. The CDR3 sequence is 17 residues long. The germline gives CDR1 SGDLS, CDR2 YYNGEE. In nucleotides, the CDR3 is TGTGCCAGCAGCGTAGCCCCGACTAGCGGGGGGACGGAGACCCAGTACTTC. This gives the protein CASSVAPTSGGTETQYF.

The CDR3 loop reads CASSPLAGNYNEQFF. CDR3 nucleotide sequence: TGTGCCAGCAGCCCACTAGCGGGGAACTACAATGAGCAGTTCTTC. The chain recombines TRBV3-1 (or the pseudogene TRBV3-2) with TRBJ2-1, with TRBD2 identical over 10 bases. The germline V gene encodes CDR1 LGHDT and CDR2 YNNKEL (reference sequence). This CDR3 has 15 residues. The trim removed 4 bases at V and 3 bases at J, leaving 3 bases unmatched.

The chain has TRBV3-1 (or the pseudogene TRBV3-2) and TRBJ2-1, with D hard to call. The V gene lost 4 bases and the J gene lost 0 bases, with 7 bases spanning the gap. Germline V gene data show CDR1 as LGHDT and CDR2 as YNNKEL (reference sequence). CDR3 size: 14 residues. CDR3 DNA: TGTGCCAGCAGCCCCTCCGGCTCCTACAATGAGCAGTTCTTC. As protein: CASSPSGSYNEQFF.

V is TRBV6-2 or TRBV6-3 and J is TRBJ2-7, with TRBD1 identical over 9 bases. The junction had 7 bases not matched to a gene; V was cut back by 5 bases and J by 2 bases. The CDR3 is made up of 15 amino acids. Germline V lookup: CDR1 MNHEY, CDR2 SVGEGT. The CDR3 DNA reads as TGTGCCAGCAGTACCCAGGGACAGGGACCCTACGAGCAGTACTTC. Its translation: CASSTQGQGPYEQYF.

The chain joins TRBV9 to TRBJ2-7; D is possibly TRBD1 or TRBD2 (5 bases each). The CDR3 runs to 14 residues. V gave up 3 bases and J gave up 0 bases, with 10 bases separating them. Germline values: CDR1 SGDLS, CDR2 YYNGEE. The CDR3 region has the DNA TGTGCCAGCAGCGCGGGACGGGCCTCCTACGAGCAGTACTTC. Translated: CASSAGRASYEQYF. Full variable domain (remainder filled in from reference TRBV9 and TRBJ2-7): DSGVTQTPKHLITATGQRVTLRCSPRSGDLSVYWYQQSLDQGLQFLIQYYNGEERAKGNILERFSAQQFPDLHSELNLSSLELGDSALYFCASSAGRASYEQYFGPGTRLTVT.

The CDR3 DNA reads as TGTGCCAGCAGGATCCTAGATGTAGCAGGGAAGTACGAGCAGTACTTC. Protein: CASRILDVAGKYEQYF. The V and J genes are TRBV3-1 (or the pseudogene TRBV3-2) and TRBJ2-7; maybe TRBD1 (5 bases). V lost 6 bases and J 4 bases, leaving 22 bases between the germline ends. CDR1 is LGHDT, CDR2 YNNKEL, per germline (reference sequence). This CDR3 contains 16 residues.

This clone occurred once. The chain is built from TRBV6-5 and TRBJ1-2; no firm D call. The V and J ends lost 4 bases and 4 bases respectively, with 10 bases between them. This CDR3 has 13 residues. Germline CDR1 is MNHEY and CDR2 is SVGAGI. The CDR3 nucleotides are TGTGCCAGCAGTTTAGAGGGCGTCTATGGCTACACCTTC. It codes for CASSLEGVYGYTF.

This clone was observed a few times. The V call is TRBV13, the J call TRBJ1-4, with D perhaps TRBD1 (5 bases). Trimming left V 5 bases short and J 8 bases short, with 12 bases between. This CDR3 is built from 13 residues. Germline V gene lookup returns CDR1 PRHDT and CDR2 FYEKMQ (reference sequence). The CDR3 region has the DNA TGTGCCAGCAGCGGGGGATCCAGAGAAAAACTGTTTTTT. Amino acids: CASSGGSREKLFF.

This clone has a handful of counts. The rearrangement uses TRBV2 and TRBJ2-7; D is perhaps TRBD1 (5 bases). The CDR3 totals 15 residues. CDR1 is SNHLY and CDR2 is FYNNEI in the germline V gene. V dropped 4 bases and J dropped 2 bases, with 15 bases sitting between them. CDR3 loop: CASSGGKVSTYEQYF. CDR3 DNA sequence: TGTGCCAGCAGTGGGGGCAAGGTCTCTACCTACGAGCAGTACTTC.

This chain joins TRBV4-2 and TRBJ2-7, with a possible D match to TRBD1 (5 bases). CDR1 and CDR2 (germline): LGHNA, YNFKEQ. There are 14 residues in the CDR3. The germline V and J ends were trimmed by 4 bases and 7 bases, with 17 bases remaining between them. The CDR3 protein is CASSREVGQGEQYF. In nucleotides, the CDR3 is TGTGCCAGCAGCCGAGAGGTGGGGCAGGGAGAGCAGTACTTC.

The chain recombines TRBV19 with TRBJ2-7; 10 bases line up with TRBD1. The CDR3 totals 15 residues. Germline V gene data show CDR1 as LNHDA and CDR2 as SQIVND (reference sequence). Trimming cost V 6 bases and J 2 bases; bases outside gene matches: 7. The CDR3 is CASSSLGTGAYEQYF. In DNA form, the CDR3 reads TGTGCCAGTAGCTCACTGGGGACAGGGGCCTACGAGCAGTACTTC.

This chain uses TRBV9 with TRBJ2-3; no definite D call. The V end was cut by 0 bases, the J end by 3 bases, with 11 bases between. The V gene's germline CDR1 is SGDLS and CDR2 YYNGEE. This CDR3 is 15 amino acids long. The CDR3: CASSVVASFTDTQYF. The CDR3 coding sequence is TGTGCCAGCAGCGTAGTTGCCTCCTTTACAGATACGCAGTATTTT.

This chain joins TRBV6-2 or TRBV6-3 and TRBJ1-2; D uncertain. The CDR3 has 13 amino acids. Germline CDR1 and CDR2: MNHEY and SVGEGT. The V end lost 2 bases, the J end lost 6 bases, and 10 bases lay between the germline ends. The CDR3 loop is CASSYVGSDGYTF. The CDR3 region has the DNA TGTGCCAGCAGTTACGTCGGGTCAGATGGCTACACCTTC.

A single count supports this clone. The chain is built from TRBV7-9 and TRBJ1-5; D remains unclear. The CDR3 totals 16 residues. The V gene's germline CDR1 is SEHNR and CDR2 FQNEAQ (reference sequence). The V end lost 5 bases, the J end lost 0 bases, and 14 bases lay between the germline ends. CDR3 DNA sequence: TGTGCCAGCAGCGGGAATAGCGCAGCTAGCAATCAGCCCCAGCATTTT. Translation gives CASSGNSAASNQPQHF.

This sequence joins TRBV5-4 and TRBJ1-1; D call uncertain. Deletions cut 0 bases from V and 1 base from J, with 7 bases between. The CDR3 covers 14 residues. Germline CDR1 reads SGHNT; CDR2 reads YYREEE (reference sequence). Here the CDR3 DNA reads TGTGCCAGCAGCTTGGACCTGACGAACACTGAAGCTTTCTTT. Encoded protein: CASSLDLTNTEAFF.

The J gene is TRBJ1-1, the V gene TRBV2, with D perhaps matching TRBD1 (6 bases). The CDR3 runs 14 residues. V dropped 2 bases and J dropped 5 bases, with 12 bases sitting between them. CDR1 and CDR2 (germline): SNHLY, FYNNEI. The CDR3 spells CASSEPGARTEAFF. The CDR3 bases are TGTGCCAGCAGTGAACCAGGGGCGAGGACTGAAGCTTTCTTT.

This clone has only one observation. This chain joins TRBV9 and TRBJ2-2; maybe TRBD1 (6 bases). V lost 4 bases, J lost 4 bases, and 14 bases lay in between. Germline V CDR1 and CDR2: SGDLS, YYNGEE. CDR3 length: 15 amino acids. The CDR3, as DNA: TGTGCCAGCAGCACCCCGACAGGAGGCACCGGGGAGCTGTTTTTT. It encodes CASSTPTGGTGELFF.

V gene TRBV7-2 combines with J gene TRBJ2-2; TRBD1 is a possible D gene (5 bases). Germline lookup yields CDR1 SGHTA and CDR2 FQGNSA. V shed 0 bases and J shed 5 bases, with 13 bases lying between them. The CDR3 has 16 residues. DNA for the CDR3: TGTGCCAGCAGCTTAGCAGGGGTCCTCCTTACCGGGGAGCTGTTTTTT. Translation gives CASSLAGVLLTGELFF.

A single count supports this clone. The V and J genes are TRBV11-2 and TRBJ2-1, with D tentatively TRBD2 (6 bases). The length of the CDR3 is 13 residues. Germline CDR1 is SGHAT and CDR2 is FQNNGV. Deletions cut 5 bases from V and 9 bases from J, with 14 bases between. The CDR3 protein is CASSGTSPGEQFF. The CDR3 DNA is TGTGCCAGCAGCGGTACTAGCCCCGGTGAGCAGTTCTTC.

The chain links TRBV10-3 to TRBJ1-2, with a tentative D call TRBD1 (6 bases). CDR1 and CDR2 from the germline V gene are ENHRY and SYGVKD. V lost 8 bases, J lost 8 bases, and 12 bases lay in between. The CDR3 consists of 11 residues. CDR3 bases: TGTGCCATCGCGGGGGCCGGGGGCTACACCTTC. It encodes CAIAGAGGYTF.

This rearrangement joins TRBV28 to TRBJ1-1, with 11 nucleotides matching TRBD1. Germline assignment: CDR1 MDHEN and CDR2 SYDVKM. The CDR3 has 17 amino acids. V dropped 6 bases and J dropped 5; count of bases not matched to a gene: 14. CDR3 in DNA: TGTGCCAGCAGCGGTTTATCGGCGGGACAGGGGGGGACTGAAGCTTTCTTT. Its translation: CASSGLSAGQGGTEAFF.